This record covers a single T cell receptor (beta chain). These data belong to a study of blood T cell repertoires in COVID-19. The CDR3 has 13 residues. Germline loops: CDR1 SQVTM, CDR2 ANQGSEA. Trimming shortened V by 2 bases and J by 8 bases, and 12 bases separated the two germline ends. The assay was immunoSEQ multiplex PCR, and TCRdb's table has in-frame clones only and misses some. The table shows some 160,000 clones, with approximately 87% occurring only once. The sample taken for sequencing was PBMCs or T cells enriched from blood (not recorded which). This receptor was identified in a woman in her forties or fifties who had recovered from COVID-19. The rearrangement links TRBV29-1 to TRBJ1-4; a possible D gene is TRBD1 (5 bases). CDR3 sequence: CSVESGDREKLFF. The CDR3 DNA sequence: TGCAGCGTTGAATCGGGGGATCGGGAAAAACTGTTTTTT.